This entry lists 14 T cell receptor beta chains sequenced from one sample in a study of OX40 agonist ivuxolimab in advanced cancers. Measured with immunoSEQ multiplex PCR; TCRdb has only the in-frame clones, and not every one. The profile covers under 65,000 clones, with about 85% appearing a single time and 0.3% to 0.35% taken by the ten largest. Material: CD4+ or CD8+ T cells sorted from blood, obtained in a trial of the OX40 agonist ivuxolimab. These receptors all stem from an adult with an advanced solid tumor such as melanoma, head and neck, liver or kidney cancer.

V gene TRBV14 combines with J gene TRBJ2-1; TRBD2 is a possible D gene (6 bases). This CDR3 has 14 residues. Germline V CDR1 and CDR2: SGHDN, FVKESK. With 1 base removed from V and 9 bases from J, the gap between germline ends came to 13 bases. CDR3 nucleotides: TGTGCCAGCAGCCAAGCCCTAGCGACCCCTGAGCAGTTCTTC. The encoded protein is CASSQALATPEQFF.

The V and J genes are TRBV19 and TRBJ1-5, with 7 bases matching TRBD1. The V and J ends lost 5 bases and 7 bases, in that order; junction bases with no gene match: 5. Germline V CDR1 and CDR2: LNHDA, SQIVND (reference sequence). This CDR3 contains 13 residues. CDR3 nucleotides: TGTGCCAGTAGTCCTACAGGGGAACAGCCCCAGCATTTT. Its translation: CASSPTGEQPQHF.

This sequence joins TRBV5-1 and TRBJ1-2, with D possibly TRBD1 on 5 matching bases. Germline CDR1 is SGHRS and CDR2 is YFSETQ. Trimming took off 4 bases at V and 3 bases at J, with 13 bases between the two ends. The CDR3 runs to 14 residues. The CDR3 coding sequence is TGCGCCAGCAGCCTCTGGGGGGAGGACTATGGCTACACCTTC. Its translation is CASSLWGEDYGYTF.

This chain joins TRBV4-1 and TRBJ1-3, with TRBD1 matching 8 bases. V was clipped by 0 bases and J by 0 bases; unmatched bases: 4. The V gene's germline CDR1 is MGHRA and CDR2 YSYEKL. This CDR3 comprises 17 residues. The CDR3 region is CASSQETGAASGNTIYF. For the CDR3, the DNA is TGCGCCAGCAGCCAAGAGACAGGGGCCGCCTCTGGAAACACCATATATTTT.

This chain joins TRBV2 and TRBJ2-7, with TRBD2 matching over 11 bases. The CDR3 is 15 residues long. CDR1 and CDR2 from the germline V gene are SNHLY and FYNNEI. Germline trimming cut 1 base from V and 11 bases from J; bases unmatched to any gene: 10. CDR3 sequence reads: CASSEGSGGGVRKYF. In DNA, the CDR3 is TGTGCCAGCAGTGAAGGTAGCGGGGGGGGCGTCCGCAAGTACTTC.

This chain connects TRBV7-7 to TRBJ2-5, with D tentatively TRBD1 (6 bases). Trimming removed 5 bases at V and 9 bases at J, with 19 bases between. There are 14 residues in the CDR3. Per the germline V gene, CDR1 is SSHAT and CDR2 is FNYEAQ (reference sequence). This CDR3 is CASSPLQGRSAQYF. CDR3 bases: TGTGCCAGCAGCCCCCTACAGGGTCGATCGGCCCAGTACTTC.

J is TRBJ1-3 and V is TRBV7-9, with 8 bases fitting TRBD1. The CDR3 length is 14 residues. Germline loops: CDR1 SEHNR, CDR2 FQNEAQ (reference sequence). The junction had 4 bases not matched to a gene; V was cut back by 5 bases and J by 4 bases. The CDR3 sequence is CASSETGAGNTIYF. Here the CDR3 DNA reads TGTGCCAGCAGCGAGACAGGGGCGGGAAACACCATATATTTT.

V gene TRBV11-1 combines with J gene TRBJ1-3; D may be TRBD1 (6 bases). V lost 8 bases, J lost 6 bases, and 14 bases lay in between. Germline CDR1 and CDR2: SGHAT and FQDESV (reference sequence). The CDR3 is made up of 13 amino acids. The CDR3 loop reads CASGQNRVNTIYF. The CDR3, as DNA: TGTGCCAGCGGACAGAATCGGGTAAACACCATATATTTT.

CDR3 bases: TGTGCCAGCAGAGCGGGACTAGCGGCGTACGAGCAGTACTTC. Translated, it gives CASRAGLAAYEQYF. The rearrangement links TRBV2 to TRBJ2-5; TRBD2 matches at 11 bases. The DNA end lines up better with TRBJ2-7; the J call may be wrong. The CDR3 spans 14 residues. Germline CDR1 is SNHLY and CDR2 is FYNNEI.

V usage is TRBV7-2 and J usage is TRBJ1-6, with 9 nucleotides matching TRBD1. J was trimmed by 8 bases and V by 2 bases; bases with no gene match: 7. The CDR3 is made up of 16 amino acids. Per the germline V gene, CDR1 is SGHTA and CDR2 is FQGNSA. The CDR3 loop reads CASSLRAGTGHSPLHF. The CDR3 DNA reads TGTGCCAGCAGCTTAAGAGCCGGGACAGGGCATTCACCCCTCCACTTT.

The chain couples TRBV7-2 to TRBJ1-3; no firm D call. The CDR3 loop spans 15 amino acids. The V end lost 7 bases, the J end lost 0 bases, and 13 bases lay between the germline ends. Germline V gene lookup returns CDR1 SGHTA and CDR2 FQGNSA. CDR3 nucleotides: TGTGCCAGCACCCCGGGAGGGTACTCTGGAAACACCATATATTTT. Protein sequence: CASTPGGYSGNTIYF.

The chain couples TRBV5-1 to TRBJ2-5; D not resolved. With 4 bases removed from V and 4 bases from J, the gap between germline ends came to 14 bases. The CDR3 has 14 residues. Germline assignment: CDR1 SGHRS and CDR2 YFSETQ. CDR3 loop: CASSVSELGETQYF. DNA of the CDR3: TGCGCCAGCAGCGTGAGTGAGTTGGGAGAGACCCAGTACTTC. Full variable domain (remainder filled in from reference TRBV5-1 and TRBJ2-5): KAGVTQTPRYLIKTRGQQVTLSCSPISGHRSVSWYQQTPGQGLQFLFEYFSETQRNKGNFPGRFSGRQFSNSRSEMNVSTLELGDSALYLCASSVSELGETQYFGPGTRLLVL.

This clone has only one observation. The chain employs TRBV10-3 and TRBJ1-3; the D gene is possibly TRBD1 (6 bases). CDR3 length: 16 amino acids. V shed 4 bases and J shed 0 bases, with 13 bases lying between them. Germline-derived CDR1 and CDR2 are ENHRY and SYGVKD. CDR3 nucleotide sequence: TGTGCCATCAGTGTACCGACAGGCCCCTCTGGAAACACCATATATTTT. This gives the protein CAISVPTGPSGNTIYF.

V gene TRBV27 combines with J gene TRBJ2-1; D is possibly TRBD2 (6 bases). The CDR3 length is 13 residues. The germline V and J ends were trimmed by 4 bases and 5 bases, with 9 bases remaining between them. Germline V gives CDR1 MNHEY, CDR2 SMNVEV (reference sequence). In nucleotides, the CDR3 is TGTGCCAGCAGTTACGGGAGAGACAATGAGCAGTTCTTC. Its translation: CASSYGRDNEQFF.